Listed here are 19 T cell receptor beta chains from one sample, sequenced in a study of shared clonotypes between healthy human individuals. Naivety among CD8 cells was defined by CD45RO negativity and positive CCR7 selection, thereby excluding terminally differentiated effector memory CD45RA+ cells. Libraries were prepared by immunoSEQ multiplex PCR; TCRdb keeps only in-frame clonotypes and omits some of them. The sample has around 2.1 million clones; approximately 94% are singletons. The sample comprised naive CD8+ T cells from PBMCs. These receptors were taken from a young man in good health. Some clones in this sample may be carry-over from other donors' samples.

The chain has TRBV27 and TRBJ2-3; 8 nucleotides agree with TRBD2. Losses at the gene ends were 4 bases for V and 2 bases for J; bases not matched to a gene: 14. CDR1 MNHEY and CDR2 SMNVEV come from the germline V gene (reference sequence). The length of the CDR3 is 18 residues. The CDR3 reads CASSSHFWSGGDTDTQYF. The CDR3 nucleotides read TGTGCCAGCAGTTCCCATTTTTGGAGCGGGGGAGACACAGATACGCAGTATTTT.

The sample holds a few counts of this clone. V gene TRBV4-2 combines with J gene TRBJ1-1, with 8 bases fitting TRBD1. This CDR3 region has 15 residues. CDR1 LGHNA and CDR2 YNFKEQ come from the germline V gene. The V segment lost 4 bases and the J segment 0 bases; nucleotides outside the gene matches: 4. CDR3 residues: CASSPAGQVNTEAFF. CDR3 nucleotides: TGTGCCAGCAGCCCGGCGGGACAGGTGAACACTGAAGCTTTCTTT.

V gene TRBV2 combines with J gene TRBJ2-7, with TRBD2 matching over 14 bases. The CDR3 has 15 amino acids. The V gene end was trimmed by 4 bases and the J gene end by 7 bases; junction bases not matched to a gene: 6. CDR1 SNHLY and CDR2 FYNNEI come from the germline V gene. CDR3 coding DNA: TGTGCCAGCAGTGGGGGACTAGCGGGAGTAGGAGAGCAGTACTTC. This sequence encodes CASSGGLAGVGEQYF.

J is TRBJ2-7 and V is TRBV2, with TRBD1 matching over 9 bases. Germline V gene lookup returns CDR1 SNHLY and CDR2 FYNNEI. The CDR3 runs 15 residues. With 3 bases clipped from V and 5 bases from J, the junction kept 8 bases outside the gene matches. CDR3 protein: CASSDLGQGPNEQYF. DNA for the CDR3: TGTGCCAGCAGTGATTTAGGACAGGGGCCGAACGAGCAGTACTTC.

V and J are TRBV7-3 and TRBJ2-5; TRBD2 matches 12 bases. The V and J ends lost 5 bases and 1 base, in that order; junction bases with no gene match: 5. The CDR3 runs to 16 residues. Germline V gives CDR1 SGHTA, CDR2 FQGTGA. CDR3 residues: CASSPGTSGLQETQYF. Written as DNA, the CDR3 is TGTGCCAGCAGCCCCGGGACTAGCGGGCTCCAAGAGACCCAGTACTTC.

The CDR3 reads CASSNRGEDYGYTF. Written as DNA, the CDR3 is TGTGCCAGCAGCAATCGGGGGGAGGACTATGGCTACACCTTC. The rearrangement links TRBV5-4 to TRBJ1-2; TRBD1 is a possible D gene (5 bases). The germline V gene encodes CDR1 SGHNT and CDR2 YYREEE (reference sequence). The CDR3 sequence is 14 residues long. The V gene lost 4 bases and the J gene lost 3 bases, with 13 bases spanning the gap.

V is TRBV6-5 and J is TRBJ2-7; maybe TRBD1 (6 bases). The CDR3 totals 15 residues. Germline loops: CDR1 MNHEY, CDR2 SVGAGI. Trimming took 5 bases from V and 0 from J, leaving 14 bases between them. CDR3 protein: CASSPIRTASYEQYF. Written as DNA, the CDR3 is TGTGCCAGCAGTCCTATCCGGACAGCCTCCTACGAGCAGTACTTC.

The J gene is TRBJ2-7, the V gene TRBV5-1, with 7 bases lining up with TRBD2. Germline CDR1 SGHRS, CDR2 YFSETQ. CDR3 length: 14 amino acids. V shed 3 bases and J 4 bases; nucleotides not matched to a gene: 7. CDR3 in amino acids: CASSSSGRGYEQYF. The DNA for the CDR3 is TGCGCCAGCAGCTCTAGCGGCCGAGGGTACGAGCAGTACTTC.

The chain recombines TRBV27 with TRBJ1-5; TRBD1 matches at 9 bases. The germline gives CDR1 MNHEY, CDR2 SMNVEV (reference sequence). V lost 2 bases to trimming and J lost 7 bases; unmatched junction nucleotides: 15. The CDR3 is 18 residues long. CDR3 in amino acids: CASSLIGLQGAGDQPQHF. As DNA, the CDR3 is TGTGCCAGCAGTTTAATCGGCCTACAGGGGGCAGGAGACCAGCCCCAGCATTTT.

This clone showed up just a few times. The chain links TRBV27 to TRBJ2-7; D gene unclear. V was clipped by 3 bases and J by 0 bases, with 9 bases between them. Germline values: CDR1 MNHEY, CDR2 SMNVEV (reference sequence). This CDR3 spans 14 amino acids. The CDR3 reads CASSLIPPSYEQYF. The DNA for the CDR3 is TGTGCCAGCAGTTTGATCCCACCCTCCTACGAGCAGTACTTC.

Points on this clone: A junction end diverges from the germline sequence, so it may reflect a read error. V is TRBV29-1 and J is TRBJ2-1, with 9 bases fitting TRBD1. The CDR3 is 12 amino acids. Germline V lookup: CDR1 SQVTM, CDR2 ANQGSEA. The DNA for the CDR3 is TGCAGCGTTGAAGATGAGGGGACAGGGAGGATCTTC. Encoded protein: CSVEDEGTGRIF.

This chain connects TRBV29-1 to TRBJ1-2; tentative D call: TRBD1 (6 bases). CDR1 is SQVTM, CDR2 ANQGSEA, per germline. This CDR3 region has 11 residues. V was trimmed by 3 bases and J by 8 bases, leaving 10 bases between them. In nucleotides, the CDR3 is TGCAGCGTTGAGGGGGGCCGGGGCTACACCTTC. Protein: CSVEGGRGYTF. The full variable domain, rest sourced from reference TRBV29-1 and TRBJ1-2, is SAVISQKPSRDICQRGTSLTIQCQVDSQVTMMFWYRQQPGQSLTLIATANQGSEATYESGFVIDKFPISRPNLTFSTLTVSNMSPEDSSIYLCSVEGGRGYTFGSGTRLTVV.

As to this clone: The sample carries other DNA sequences with the same CDR3. The chain employs TRBV30 and TRBJ1-1, with D uncertain. V lost 3 bases and J lost 3, with 11 bases in between. The CDR3 has 13 residues. Germline V gives CDR1 GTSNPN, CDR2 SVGIG (reference sequence). The CDR3 DNA reads TGTGCCTGGAGCGTTTCCGGGGACACTGAAGCTTTCTTT. Its protein is CAWSVSGDTEAFF.

The chain uses TRBV7-9 and TRBJ2-7; D not resolved. Trimming removed 4 bases from V and 4 bases from J, with 8 bases in between. This CDR3 comprises 12 residues. Germline CDR1 is SEHNR and CDR2 is FQNEAQ (reference sequence). The CDR3 loop reads CASSSKRYEQYF. The CDR3 DNA follows: TGTGCCAGCAGCTCCAAACGATACGAGCAGTACTTC.

The chain employs TRBV18 and TRBJ2-7; D gene uncertain. Per germline, CDR1 KGHSH and CDR2 LQKENI. CDR3 length: 14 residues. V gave up 3 bases and J gave up 4 bases, with 13 bases separating them. CDR3 amino acids: CASSPVGSGYEQYF. In DNA form, the CDR3 reads TGTGCCAGCTCACCCGTGGGTTCGGGTTACGAGCAGTACTTC. The entire variable domain, with the rest obtained from reference TRBV18 and TRBJ2-7, is as follows: NAGVMQNPRHLVRRRGQEARLRCSPMKGHSHVYWYRQLPEEGLKFMVYLQKENIIDESGMPKERFSAEFPKEGPSILRIQQVVRGDSAAYFCASSPVGSGYEQYFGPGTRLTVT.

The chain has TRBV27 and TRBJ1-2; a possible D gene is TRBD1 (5 bases). There are 13 residues in the CDR3. Germline V lookup: CDR1 MNHEY, CDR2 SMNVEV (reference sequence). V dropped 5 bases and J dropped 1 base, with 8 bases sitting between them. The chain's CDR3 is CASSGGGNYGYTF. CDR3 sequence (DNA): TGTGCCAGCAGTGGGGGAGGTAACTATGGCTACACCTTC.

This clone showed up just once. The chain joins TRBV27 to TRBJ2-7; 7 bases align to TRBD2. V lost 0 bases and J lost 3; bases outside the gene matches: 2. This CDR3 region has 14 residues. CDR1 MNHEY and CDR2 SMNVEV come from the germline V gene (reference sequence). The CDR3 DNA sequence: TGTGCCAGCAGTTTATCCCAGCGGGGCTACGAGCAGTACTTC. Its translation is CASSLSQRGYEQYF.

This chain uses TRBV10-3 with TRBJ2-5; 7 bases line up with TRBD2. The V segment lost 0 bases and the J segment 5 bases; nucleotides outside the gene matches: 9. Per germline, CDR1 ENHRY and CDR2 SYGVKD. This CDR3 has 16 residues. CDR3 DNA sequence: TGTGCCATCAGTGAGTCGACGGAAGGGGAGGGGGAGACCCAGTACTTC. It translates to CAISESTEGEGETQYF.

For the CDR3, the DNA is TGCGCCAGCAGCTTGGCCATAATCACTGAAGCTTTCTTT. Encoded protein: CASSLAIITEAFF. This sequence joins TRBV5-1 and TRBJ1-1; no clear D gene. This CDR3 has 13 residues. Trimming stripped 0 bases from V and 4 bases from J, with 7 bases between. Germline V lookup: CDR1 SGHRS, CDR2 YFSETQ.